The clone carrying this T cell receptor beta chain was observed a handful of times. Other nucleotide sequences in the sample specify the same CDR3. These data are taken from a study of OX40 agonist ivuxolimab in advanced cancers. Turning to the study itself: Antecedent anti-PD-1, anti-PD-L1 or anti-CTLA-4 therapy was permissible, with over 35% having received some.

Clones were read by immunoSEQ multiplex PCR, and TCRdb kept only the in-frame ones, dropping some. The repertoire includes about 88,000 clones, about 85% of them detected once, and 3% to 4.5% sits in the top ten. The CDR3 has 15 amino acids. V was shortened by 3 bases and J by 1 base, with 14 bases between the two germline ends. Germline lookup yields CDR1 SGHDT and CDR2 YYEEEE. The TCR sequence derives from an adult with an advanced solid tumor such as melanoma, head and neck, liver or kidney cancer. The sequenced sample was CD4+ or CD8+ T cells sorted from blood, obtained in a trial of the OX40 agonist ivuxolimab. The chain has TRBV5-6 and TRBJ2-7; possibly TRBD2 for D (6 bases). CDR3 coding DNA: TGTGCCAGCAGCTCCTGGGGGGTAAGTTCCTACGAGCAGTACTTC. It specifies CASSSWGVSSYEQYF.